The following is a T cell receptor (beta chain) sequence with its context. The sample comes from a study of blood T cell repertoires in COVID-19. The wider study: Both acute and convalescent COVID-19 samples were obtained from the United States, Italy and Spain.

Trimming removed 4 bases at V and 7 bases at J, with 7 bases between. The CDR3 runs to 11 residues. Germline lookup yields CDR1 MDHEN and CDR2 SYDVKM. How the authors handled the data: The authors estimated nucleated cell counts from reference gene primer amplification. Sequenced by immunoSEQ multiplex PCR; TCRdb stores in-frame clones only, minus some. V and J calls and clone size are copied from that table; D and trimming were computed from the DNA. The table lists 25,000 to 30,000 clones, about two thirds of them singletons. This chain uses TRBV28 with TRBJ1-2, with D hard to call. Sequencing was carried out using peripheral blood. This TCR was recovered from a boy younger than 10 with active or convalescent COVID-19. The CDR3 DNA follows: TGTGCCAGCAGTTACACGGGTGGCTACACCTTC. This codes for CASSYTGGYTF.